This T cell receptor beta chain was profiled in a study of blood T cell repertoires in COVID-19. Study context: The United States, Italy and Spain supplied acute and convalescent COVID-19 samples.

Those enrolled, adults aged roughly 18 to 100 years, came from 24 US areas. Cohort placement rested on clinical history that participants reported themselves. Per the original data handling: Estimates of nucleated cell counts were drawn from the amplification of reference gene primers. TCRdb's table, derived via immunoSEQ multiplex PCR, lists solely in-frame clones and lacks some. D and trimming were read from the DNA, whereas the V and J calls and clone size are those reported in that table. The table lists about 190,000 clones, less than 85% of them singletons, with roughly 3% in the top ten. The germline gives CDR1 SGHRS, CDR2 YFSETQ. The CDR3 spans 14 residues. The V end lost 2 bases, the J end lost 3 bases, and 11 bases lay between the germline ends.

J is TRBJ1-1 and V is TRBV5-1, with D possibly TRBD1 on 5 matching bases. Sequenced: PBMCs or T cells enriched from blood (not recorded which). This TCR was sampled from a woman aged 25 to 39 who had recovered from COVID-19. CDR3 DNA sequence: TGCGCCAGCAGCTTCTCAGGGTTGGACACTGAAGCTTTCTTT. Protein sequence: CASSFSGLDTEAFF.